This TCR beta chain emerged from a study of a mutant IDH1 vaccine in newly diagnosed glioma. Looking at the study overall: Patients came in for eight vaccinations, in weeks 1, 3, 5, 7, 11, 15, 19 and 23. Patients previously underwent radiotherapy, temozolomide, or both, and most underwent both.

The CDR3 runs 9 residues. The V gene's germline CDR1 is DFQATT and CDR2 SNEGSKA (reference sequence). This clone appeared once. Its target is unknown. The sample's time point: week 11, during vaccination. Every vaccination contained 300 ug of the mutant IDH1 20-mer peptide and was paired with topical imiquimod. Sequencing was performed with immunoSEQ multiplex PCR; in TCRdb, only in-frame clones are kept and a portion is missing. Of approximately 61,000 clones in the sample, roughly 80% were seen once. This receptor was taken from a man aged 50-59 years with glioma. Material: PBMCs, obtained from a glioma patient whose treatment included an IDH1 peptide vaccine. The chain is built from TRBV20-1 and TRBJ2-1; 9 bases line up with TRBD2. The CDR3 coding sequence is TGCAGGGTACTAGCGGGGCAGTTCTTC. This translates into CRVLAGQFF.